This section outlines one T cell receptor (beta chain) sequence together with its context. What it recognizes is unknown. This CDR3 spans 15 amino acids. V was pared by 3 bases and J by 7 bases, with 9 bases of the junction left unmatched. Germline loops: CDR1 SNHLY, CDR2 FYNNEI. Over 18 months, lack of ophthalmopathy progression marked Graves' hyperthyroidism as stable. Amplified TCR beta CDR3 regions came from RNA transcripts. A set of HTBI primers served as the primers for a first-round RT-PCR of the TCR CDR3. Using its own MiXCR run on the multiplex PCR reads, TCRdb lists one record per CDR3 protein. The data hold about 210,000 distinct CDR3 sequences, with 15% to 20% observed a single time. This specimen belongs to a study of T cells in Graves' hyperthyroidism and ophthalmopathy. Broader study findings: Ophthalmopathy could be told apart from stable hyperthyroidism with a 13 V-J model.

The V gene is TRBV2, the J gene TRBJ1-5; 7 bases are shared with TRBD1. Material for sequencing was blood. The receptor was isolated from a man aged 35 to 55 with Graves' hyperthyroidism. The CDR3 sequence: CASSDGGTVIQPQHF. The CDR3 coding sequence is TGTGCCAGCAGTGATGGCGGGACAGTTATCCAGCCCCAGCATTTT.